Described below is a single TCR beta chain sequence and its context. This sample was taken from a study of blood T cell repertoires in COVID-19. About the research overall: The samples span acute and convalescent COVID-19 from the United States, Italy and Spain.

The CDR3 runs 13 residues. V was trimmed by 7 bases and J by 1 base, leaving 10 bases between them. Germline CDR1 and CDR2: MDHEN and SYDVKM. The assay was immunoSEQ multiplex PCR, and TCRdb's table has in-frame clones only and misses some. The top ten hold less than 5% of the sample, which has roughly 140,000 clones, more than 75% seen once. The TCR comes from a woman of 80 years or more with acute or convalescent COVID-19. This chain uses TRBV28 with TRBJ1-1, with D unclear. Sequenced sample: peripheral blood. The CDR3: CASTEGWNTEAFF. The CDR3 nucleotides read TGTGCCAGCACGGAGGGATGGAACACTGAAGCTTTCTTT.